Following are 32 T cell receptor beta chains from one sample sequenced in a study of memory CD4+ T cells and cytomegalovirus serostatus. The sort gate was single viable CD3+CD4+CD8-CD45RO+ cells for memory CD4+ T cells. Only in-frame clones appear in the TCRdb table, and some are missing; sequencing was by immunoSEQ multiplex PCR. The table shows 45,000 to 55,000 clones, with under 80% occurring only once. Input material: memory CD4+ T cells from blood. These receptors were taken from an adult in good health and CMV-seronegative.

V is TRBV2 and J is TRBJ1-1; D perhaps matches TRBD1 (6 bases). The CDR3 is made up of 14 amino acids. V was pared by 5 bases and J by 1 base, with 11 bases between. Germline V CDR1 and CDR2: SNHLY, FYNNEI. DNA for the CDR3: TGTGCCAGCAGTCTTGACAGGACGAACACTGAAGCTTTCTTT. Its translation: CASSLDRTNTEAFF.

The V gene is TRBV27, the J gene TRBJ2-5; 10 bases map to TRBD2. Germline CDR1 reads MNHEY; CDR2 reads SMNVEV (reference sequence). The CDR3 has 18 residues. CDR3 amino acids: CASSPRLWSGRAGETQYF. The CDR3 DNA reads TGTGCTAGCTCCCCCCGGCTATGGAGCGGGAGGGCCGGGGAGACCCAGTACTTC.

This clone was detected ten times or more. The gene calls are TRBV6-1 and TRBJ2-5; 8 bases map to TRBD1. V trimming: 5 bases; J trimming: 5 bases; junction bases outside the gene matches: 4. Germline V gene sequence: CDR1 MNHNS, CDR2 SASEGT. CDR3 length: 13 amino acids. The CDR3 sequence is CASSTYRGETQYF. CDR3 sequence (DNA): TGTGCCAGCAGTACTTACAGGGGGGAGACCCAGTACTTC.

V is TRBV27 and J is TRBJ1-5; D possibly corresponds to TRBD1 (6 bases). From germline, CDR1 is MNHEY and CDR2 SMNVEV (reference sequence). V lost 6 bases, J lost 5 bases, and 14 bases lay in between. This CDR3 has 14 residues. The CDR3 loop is CASSPRGGYQPQHF. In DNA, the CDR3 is TGTGCCAGCAGCCCCAGAGGGGGGTATCAGCCCCAGCATTTT.

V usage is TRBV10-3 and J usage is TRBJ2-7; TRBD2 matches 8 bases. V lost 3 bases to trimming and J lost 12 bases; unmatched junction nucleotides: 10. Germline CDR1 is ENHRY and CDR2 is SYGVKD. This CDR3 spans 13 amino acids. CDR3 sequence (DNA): TGTGCCATCAGTGACGGGGGGGGCGAGCAGTCGTACTTC. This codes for CAISDGGGEQSYF.

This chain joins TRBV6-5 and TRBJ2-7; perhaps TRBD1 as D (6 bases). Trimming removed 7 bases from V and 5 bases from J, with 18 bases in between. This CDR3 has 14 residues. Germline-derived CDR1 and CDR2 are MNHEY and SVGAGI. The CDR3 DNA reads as TGTGCCAGCACCCAGAGGGGGATTCAGGACGAGCAGTACTTC. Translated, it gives CASTQRGIQDEQYF.

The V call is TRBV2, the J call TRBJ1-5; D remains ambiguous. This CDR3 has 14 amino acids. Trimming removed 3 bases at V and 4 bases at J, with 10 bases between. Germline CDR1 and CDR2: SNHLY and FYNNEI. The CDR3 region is CASSDQGINQPQHF. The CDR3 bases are TGTGCCAGCAGTGATCAAGGGATAAATCAGCCCCAGCATTTT. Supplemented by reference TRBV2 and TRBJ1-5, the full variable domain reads EPEVTQTPSHQVTQMGQEVILRCVPISNHLYFYWYRQILGQKVEFLVSFYNNEISEKSEIFDDQFSVERPDGSNFTLKIRSTKLEDSAMYFCASSDQGINQPQHFGDGTRLSIL.

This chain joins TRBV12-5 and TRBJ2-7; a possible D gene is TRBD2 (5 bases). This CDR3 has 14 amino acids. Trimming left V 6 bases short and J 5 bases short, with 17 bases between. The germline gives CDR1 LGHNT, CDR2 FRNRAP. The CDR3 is CASGLGTAAHEQYF. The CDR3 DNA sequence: TGTGCTAGTGGCCTCGGTACAGCGGCCCACGAGCAGTACTTC.

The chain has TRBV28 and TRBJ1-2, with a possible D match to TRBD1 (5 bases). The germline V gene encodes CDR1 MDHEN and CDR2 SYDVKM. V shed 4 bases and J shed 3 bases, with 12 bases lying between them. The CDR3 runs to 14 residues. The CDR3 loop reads CASSSSGEDYGYTF. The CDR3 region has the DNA TGTGCCAGCAGTTCCTCGGGGGAAGACTATGGCTACACCTTC.

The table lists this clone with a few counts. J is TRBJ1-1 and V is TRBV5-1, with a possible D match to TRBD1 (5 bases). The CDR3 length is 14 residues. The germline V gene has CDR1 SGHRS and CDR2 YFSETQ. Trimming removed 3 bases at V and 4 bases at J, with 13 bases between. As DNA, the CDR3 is TGCGCCAGCAGCTCACCGGGACTCGGCACTGAAGCTTTCTTT. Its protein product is CASSSPGLGTEAFF.

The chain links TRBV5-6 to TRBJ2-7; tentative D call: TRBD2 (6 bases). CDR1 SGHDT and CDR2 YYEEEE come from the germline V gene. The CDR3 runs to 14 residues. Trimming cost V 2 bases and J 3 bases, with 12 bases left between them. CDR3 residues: CASSFTGRGYEQYF. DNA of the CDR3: TGTGCCAGCAGCTTCACCGGGAGAGGCTACGAGCAGTACTTC.

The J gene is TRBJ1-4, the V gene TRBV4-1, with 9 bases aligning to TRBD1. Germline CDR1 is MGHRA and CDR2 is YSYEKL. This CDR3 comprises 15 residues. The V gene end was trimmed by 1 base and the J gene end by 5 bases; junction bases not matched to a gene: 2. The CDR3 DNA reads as TGCGCCAGCAGCCAAGCCGGGACAGGGAATGAAAAACTGTTTTTT. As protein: CASSQAGTGNEKLFF.

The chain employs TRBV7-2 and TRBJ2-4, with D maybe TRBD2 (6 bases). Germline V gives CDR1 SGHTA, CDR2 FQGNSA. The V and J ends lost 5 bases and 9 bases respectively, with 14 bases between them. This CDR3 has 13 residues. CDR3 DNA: TGTGCCAGCAGCATCCCGGGACTTGTCATTCAGTACTTC. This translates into CASSIPGLVIQYF.

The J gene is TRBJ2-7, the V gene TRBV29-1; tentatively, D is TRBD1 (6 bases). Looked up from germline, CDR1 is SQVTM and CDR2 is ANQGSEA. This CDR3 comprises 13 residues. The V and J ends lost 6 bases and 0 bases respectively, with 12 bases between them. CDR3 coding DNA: TGCAGCGTGGAGCAGGGGAGCTCCTACGAGCAGTACTTC. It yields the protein CSVEQGSSYEQYF.

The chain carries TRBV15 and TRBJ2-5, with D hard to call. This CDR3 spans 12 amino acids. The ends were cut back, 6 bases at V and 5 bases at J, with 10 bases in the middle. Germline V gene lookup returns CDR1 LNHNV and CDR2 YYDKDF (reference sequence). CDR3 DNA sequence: TGTGCCACCAGTACCGAGGAGGAGACCCAGTACTTC. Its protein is CATSTEEETQYF.

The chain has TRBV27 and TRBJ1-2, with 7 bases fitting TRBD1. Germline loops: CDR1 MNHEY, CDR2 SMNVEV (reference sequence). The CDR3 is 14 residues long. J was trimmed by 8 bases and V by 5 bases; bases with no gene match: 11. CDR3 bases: TGTGCCAGCAGTCCAACCCCGGACAGGCTGGGCTACACCTTC. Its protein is CASSPTPDRLGYTF.

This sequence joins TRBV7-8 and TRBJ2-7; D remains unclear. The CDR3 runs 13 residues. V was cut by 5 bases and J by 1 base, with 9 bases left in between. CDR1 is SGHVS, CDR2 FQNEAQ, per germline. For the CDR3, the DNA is TGTGCCAGCAGCAAAAGAACTTCCTACGAGCAGTACTTC. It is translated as CASSKRTSYEQYF. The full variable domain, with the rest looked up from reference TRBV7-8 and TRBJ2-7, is GAGVSQSPRYKVAKRGQDVALRCDPISGHVSLFWYQQALGQGPEFLTYFQNEAQLDKSGLPSDRFFAERPEGSVSTLKIQRTQQEDSAVYLCASSKRTSYEQYFGPGTRLTVT.

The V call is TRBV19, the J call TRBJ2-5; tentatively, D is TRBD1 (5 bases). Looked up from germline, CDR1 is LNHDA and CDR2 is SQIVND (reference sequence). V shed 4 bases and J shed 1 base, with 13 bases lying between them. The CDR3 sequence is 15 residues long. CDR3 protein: CASSTRGRPQETQYF. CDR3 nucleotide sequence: TGTGCCAGTAGTACAAGGGGCAGACCCCAAGAGACCCAGTACTTC.

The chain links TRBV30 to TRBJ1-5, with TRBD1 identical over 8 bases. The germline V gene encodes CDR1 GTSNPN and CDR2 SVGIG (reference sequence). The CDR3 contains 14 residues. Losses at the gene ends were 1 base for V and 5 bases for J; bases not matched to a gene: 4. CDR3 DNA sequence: TGTGCCTGGAGTGGGACAGGGAAGGATCAGCCCCAGCATTTT. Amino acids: CAWSGTGKDQPQHF.

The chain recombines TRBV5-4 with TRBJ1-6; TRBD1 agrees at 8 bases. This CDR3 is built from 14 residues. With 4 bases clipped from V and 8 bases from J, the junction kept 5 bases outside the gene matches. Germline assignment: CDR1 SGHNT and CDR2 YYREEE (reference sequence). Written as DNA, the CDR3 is TGTGCCAGCAGCACGACAGGGGTTCATTCACCCCTCCACTTT. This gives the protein CASSTTGVHSPLHF.

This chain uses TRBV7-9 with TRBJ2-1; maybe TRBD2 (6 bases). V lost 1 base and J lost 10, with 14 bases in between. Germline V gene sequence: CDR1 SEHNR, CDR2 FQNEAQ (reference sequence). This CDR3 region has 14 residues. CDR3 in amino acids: CASSLDGGLLEQFF. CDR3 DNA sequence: TGTGCCAGCAGCTTAGACGGGGGACTTCTCGAGCAGTTCTTC.

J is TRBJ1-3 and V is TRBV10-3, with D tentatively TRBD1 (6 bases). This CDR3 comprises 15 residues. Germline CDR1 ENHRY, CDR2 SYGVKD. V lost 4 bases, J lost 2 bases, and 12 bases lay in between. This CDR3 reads CAISARQETGNTIYF. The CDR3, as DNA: TGTGCCATCAGTGCCAGACAGGAAACTGGAAACACCATATATTTT.

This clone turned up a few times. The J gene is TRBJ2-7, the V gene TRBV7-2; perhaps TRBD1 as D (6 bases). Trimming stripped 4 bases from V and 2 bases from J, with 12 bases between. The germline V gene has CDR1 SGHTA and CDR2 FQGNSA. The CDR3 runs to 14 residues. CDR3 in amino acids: CASSSPGVAYEQYF. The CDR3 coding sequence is TGTGCCAGCAGCTCCCCAGGGGTCGCCTACGAGCAGTACTTC.

The CDR3 region has the DNA TGCAGTGCCGGACAGGGATACGAGCAGTACTTC. It encodes CSAGQGYEQYF. The chain carries TRBV20-1 and TRBJ2-7; 8 positions agree with TRBD1. The CDR3 sequence is 11 residues long. V was clipped by 6 bases and J by 4 bases; unmatched bases: 2. Germline V gives CDR1 DFQATT, CDR2 SNEGSKA (reference sequence).

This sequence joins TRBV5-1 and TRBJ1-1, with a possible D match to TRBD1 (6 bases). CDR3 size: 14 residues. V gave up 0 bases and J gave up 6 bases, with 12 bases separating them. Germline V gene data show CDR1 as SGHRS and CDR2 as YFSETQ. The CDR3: CASSLGEGEAEAFF. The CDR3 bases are TGCGCCAGCAGCTTGGGGGAGGGGGAAGCTGAAGCTTTCTTT.

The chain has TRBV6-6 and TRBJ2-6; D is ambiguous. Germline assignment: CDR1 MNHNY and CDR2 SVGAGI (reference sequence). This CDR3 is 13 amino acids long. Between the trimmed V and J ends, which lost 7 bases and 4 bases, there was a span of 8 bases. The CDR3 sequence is CASTPLGANVLTF. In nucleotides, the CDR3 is TGTGCCAGCACTCCGTTGGGGGCCAACGTCCTGACTTTC.

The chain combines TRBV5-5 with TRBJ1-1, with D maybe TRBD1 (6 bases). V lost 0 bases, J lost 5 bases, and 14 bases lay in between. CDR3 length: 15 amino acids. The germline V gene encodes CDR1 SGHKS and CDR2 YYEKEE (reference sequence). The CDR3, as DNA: TGTGCCAGCAGCTTGGTGCAGGGGAGTTGGACTGAAGCTTTCTTT. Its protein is CASSLVQGSWTEAFF.

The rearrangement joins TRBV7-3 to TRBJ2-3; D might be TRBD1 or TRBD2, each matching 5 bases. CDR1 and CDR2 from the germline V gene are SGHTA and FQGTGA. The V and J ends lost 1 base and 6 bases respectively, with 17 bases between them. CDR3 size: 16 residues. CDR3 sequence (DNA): TGTGCCAGCAGCTTAAGTCGGGGCTGGGGGTCCGATACGCAGTATTTT. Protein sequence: CASSLSRGWGSDTQYF.

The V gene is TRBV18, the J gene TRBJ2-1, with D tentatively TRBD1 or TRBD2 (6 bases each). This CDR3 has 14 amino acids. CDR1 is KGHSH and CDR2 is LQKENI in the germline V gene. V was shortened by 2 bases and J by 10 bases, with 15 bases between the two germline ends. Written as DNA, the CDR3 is TGTGCCAGCTCACCATCGGGGGACACGATAGAGCAGTTCTTC. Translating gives CASSPSGDTIEQFF. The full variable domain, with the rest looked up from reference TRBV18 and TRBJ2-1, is NAGVMQNPRHLVRRRGQEARLRCSPMKGHSHVYWYRQLPEEGLKFMVYLQKENIIDESGMPKERFSAEFPKEGPSILRIQQVVRGDSAAYFCASSPSGDTIEQFFGPGTRLTVL.

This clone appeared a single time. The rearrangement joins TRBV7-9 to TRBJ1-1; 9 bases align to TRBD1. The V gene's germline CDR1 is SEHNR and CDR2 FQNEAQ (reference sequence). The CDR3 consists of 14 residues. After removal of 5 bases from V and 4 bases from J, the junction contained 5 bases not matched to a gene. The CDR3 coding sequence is TGTGCCAGCAGCATCCAGACAGGGGGCACTGAAGCTTTCTTT. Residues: CASSIQTGGTEAFF.

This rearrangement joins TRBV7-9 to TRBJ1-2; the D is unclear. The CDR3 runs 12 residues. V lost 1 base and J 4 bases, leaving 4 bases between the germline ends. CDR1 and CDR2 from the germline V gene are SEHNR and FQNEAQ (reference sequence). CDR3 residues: CASSLEAYGYTF. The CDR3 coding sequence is TGTGCCAGCAGCTTAGAGGCCTATGGCTACACCTTC.

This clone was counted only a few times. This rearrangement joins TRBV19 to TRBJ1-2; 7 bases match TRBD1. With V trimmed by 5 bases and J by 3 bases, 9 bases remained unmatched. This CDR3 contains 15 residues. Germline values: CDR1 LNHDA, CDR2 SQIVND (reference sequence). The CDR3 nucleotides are TGTGCCAGTAGTTTACAGGGGCCCCAGTACTATGGCTACACCTTC. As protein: CASSLQGPQYYGYTF.